The 3 T cell receptor beta chains presented below share a single source sample, sequenced in a study of identical twins. TCRdb called the 5' RACE reads again in MiXCR, with one record for every CDR3 protein. In the table there are 350,000 to 450,000 distinct CDR3 sequences, about 18% of which are singletons. The specimen sequenced was naive T cells sorted from blood. The receptors shown here come from a man aged 50-60 years in good health.

The chain combines TRBV5-1 with TRBJ2-1; D might be TRBD1 (6 bases). V lost 3 bases and J 0 bases, leaving 13 bases between the germline ends. Germline V CDR1 and CDR2: SGHRS, YFSETQ. This CDR3 comprises 16 residues. The CDR3 region is CASSSRGLSSYNEQFF. The CDR3 nucleotides are TGCGCCAGCAGCTCAAGGGGGTTGAGCTCCTACAATGAGCAGTTCTTC.

This clonotype was detected many times. This sequence joins TRBV15 and TRBJ1-5; D may be TRBD1 (5 bases). This CDR3 is built from 15 residues. Germline V gene data show CDR1 as LNHNV and CDR2 as YYDKDF (reference sequence). Trimming removed 8 bases from V and 0 bases from J, with 14 bases in between. CDR3 bases: TGTGCCACCGGGTCCCAGGGTTATAGCAATCAGCCCCAGCATTTT. This encodes CATGSQGYSNQPQHF.

The chain employs TRBV28 and TRBJ1-1; TRBD1 agrees at 7 bases. The CDR3 covers 14 residues. The germline V gene encodes CDR1 MDHEN and CDR2 SYDVKM. The junction had 12 bases not matched to a gene; V was cut back by 7 bases and J by 7 bases. The CDR3 reads CASTKFGRTGEAFF. The CDR3 DNA sequence: TGTGCCAGCACAAAATTCGGGCGGACAGGTGAAGCTTTCTTT.